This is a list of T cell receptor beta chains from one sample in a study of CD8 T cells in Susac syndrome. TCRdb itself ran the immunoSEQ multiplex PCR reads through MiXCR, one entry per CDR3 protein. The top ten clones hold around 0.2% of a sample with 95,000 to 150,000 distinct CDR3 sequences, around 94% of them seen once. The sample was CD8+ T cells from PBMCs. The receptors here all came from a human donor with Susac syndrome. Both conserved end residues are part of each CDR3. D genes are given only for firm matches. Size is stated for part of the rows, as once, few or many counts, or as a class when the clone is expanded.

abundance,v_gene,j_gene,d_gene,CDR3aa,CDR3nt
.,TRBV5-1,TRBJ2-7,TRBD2,CASSSAGGDVDEQYF,TGCGCCAGCAGCTCCGCGGGAGGCGACGTCGACGAGCAGTACTTC
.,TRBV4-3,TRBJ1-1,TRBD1,CASSQGTGEAEAFF,TGCGCCAGCAGCCAAGGAACAGGGGAAGCTGAAGCTTTCTTT
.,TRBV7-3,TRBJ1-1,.,CASSEGGIGSEAFF,TGTGCCAGCAGCGAAGGAGGGATCGGATCTGAAGCTTTCTTT
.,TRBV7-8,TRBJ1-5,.,CASSSPSSNQPQHF,TGTGCCAGCAGCTCGCCCAGCAGCAATCAGCCCCAGCATTTT
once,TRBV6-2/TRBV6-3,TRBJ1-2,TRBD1,CASSYGRDRDHGYTF,TGTGCCAGCAGTTACGGCCGGGACAGGGATCATGGCTACACCTTC
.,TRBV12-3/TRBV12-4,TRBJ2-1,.,CASSLPGGNNEQFF,TGTGCCAGCAGTTTACCTGGAGGAAACAATGAGCAGTTCTTC
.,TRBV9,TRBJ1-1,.,CASSVLDSNTEAFF,TGTGCCAGCAGCGTCTTAGACAGCAACACTGAAGCTTTCTTT
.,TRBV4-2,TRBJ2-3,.,CASSQDQVASGADTQYF,TGTGCCAGCAGCCAAGATCAGGTAGCAAGTGGCGCAGATACGCAGTATTTT
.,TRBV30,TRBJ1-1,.,CAWSEFQTANTEAFF,TGTGCCTGGAGTGAATTTCAGACAGCGAACACTGAAGCTTTCTTT
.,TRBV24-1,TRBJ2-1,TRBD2,CATSDRRGTSGQNEQFF,TGTGCCACCAGTGACCGCCGGGGGACTAGCGGTCAGAATGAGCAGTTCTTC
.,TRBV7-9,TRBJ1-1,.,CSASQADTEAFF,TGTTCCGCCTCCCAAGCGGACACTGAAGCTTTCTTT
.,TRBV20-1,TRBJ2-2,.,CSARTENTGELFF,TGCAGTGCTCGGACAGAGAACACCGGGGAGCTGTTTTTT
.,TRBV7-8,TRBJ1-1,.,CASSLVYLGNTEAFF,TGTGCCAGCAGCTTAGTATACCTGGGGAACACTGAAGCTTTCTTT
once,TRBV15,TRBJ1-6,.,CATSDPGISSYNSPLHF,TGTGCCACATCGGACCCGGGGATCAGCTCCTATAATTCACCCCTCCACTTT
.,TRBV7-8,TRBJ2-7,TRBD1,CASSPGTGEYEQYF,TGTGCCAGCAGCCCAGGGACAGGAGAGTACGAGCAGTACTTC
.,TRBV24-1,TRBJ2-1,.,CATSSGESYNEQFF,TGTGCCACCAGCTCCGGGGAGAGCTACAATGAGCAGTTCTTC
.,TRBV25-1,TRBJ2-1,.,CASSEPRGAYNEQFF,TGTGCCAGCAGTGAACCGAGGGGCGCTTACAATGAGCAGTTCTTC
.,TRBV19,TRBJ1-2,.,CASSLTTTDSSPYGYTF,TGTGCCAGTAGTCTCACCACAACCGACAGCTCTCCCTATGGCTACACCTTC
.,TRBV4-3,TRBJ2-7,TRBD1,CASSQGDRGIVQYF,TGCGCCAGCAGCCAGGGGGACAGGGGAATAGTGCAGTACTTC
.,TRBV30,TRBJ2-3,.,CAWSPPPGAYTDTQYF,TGTGCCTGGAGTCCCCCGCCGGGGGCTTACACAGATACGCAGTATTTT
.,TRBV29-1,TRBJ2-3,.,CSVCKGGDTQYF,TGCAGCGTTTGTAAGGGGGGGGATACGCAGTATTTT
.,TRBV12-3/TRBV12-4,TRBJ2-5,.,CASSLTGTETQYF,TGTGCCAGCAGTTTAACTGGTACAGAGACCCAGTACTTC
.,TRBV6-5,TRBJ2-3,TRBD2,CASRSSGGAGLGYF,TGTGCCAGCAGATCTAGCGGGGGGGCCGGTCTGGGGTATTTT
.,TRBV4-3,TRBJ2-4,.,CASSSGSAGIGKNIQYF,TGCGCCAGCAGCTCAGGGTCGGCGGGTATAGGCAAAAACATTCAGTACTTC
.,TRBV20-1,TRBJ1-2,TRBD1,CSASGQGGDYGYTF,TGCAGTGCTAGTGGGCAGGGGGGAGATTATGGCTACACCTTC
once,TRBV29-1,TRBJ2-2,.,CSSRTANTGELFF,TGCAGCTCCCGGACTGCAAACACCGGGGAGCTGTTTTTT
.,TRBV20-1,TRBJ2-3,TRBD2,CSATPFEAGSTDTQYF,TGCAGTGCAACCCCCTTTGAAGCGGGGAGCACAGATACGCAGTATTTT
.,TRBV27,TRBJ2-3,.,CASSLGHGLPDTQYF,TGTGCCAGCAGTTTAGGGCATGGGCTGCCAGATACGCAGTATTTT